Each of the 10 T cell receptor beta chains below was sequenced from the same sample in a study of OX40 agonist ivuxolimab in advanced cancers. TCRdb's table, derived via immunoSEQ multiplex PCR, lists solely in-frame clones and lacks some. Of tens of thousands of clones in the sample, around nine tenths are singletons; the top ten hold approximately 6%. The sample consisted of CD4+ or CD8+ T cells sorted from blood, taken in a trial of the OX40 agonist ivuxolimab. The receptors stem from an adult with an advanced solid tumor such as melanoma, head and neck, liver or kidney cancer.

V gene TRBV28 combines with J gene TRBJ1-3; 8 nucleotides line up with TRBD1. CDR1 and CDR2 (germline): MDHEN, SYDVKM. The V segment lost 5 bases and the J segment 3 bases; nucleotides outside the gene matches: 3. The CDR3 runs 14 residues. The CDR3 is CASSLTGGGNTIYF. In nucleotides, the CDR3 is TGTGCCAGCAGTCTAACAGGGGGTGGAAACACCATATATTTT.

This chain joins TRBV4-1 and TRBJ2-7; D remains ambiguous. The CDR3 is made up of 11 amino acids. CDR1 and CDR2 (germline): MGHRA, YSYEKL. Trimming took off 3 bases at V and 5 bases at J, with 5 bases between the two ends. The CDR3 sequence: CASSQGNEQYV. CDR3 bases: TGCGCCAGCAGCCAGGGGAACGAGCAGTACGTC.

In DNA, the CDR3 is TGTGCCAGCAGTTTATCGGCCGGAAGCTACGAGCAGTACTTC. Encoded protein: CASSLSAGSYEQYF. This chain joins TRBV27 and TRBJ2-7; D not resolved. The CDR3 loop spans 14 amino acids. From germline, CDR1 is MNHEY and CDR2 SMNVEV (reference sequence). The germline V and J ends were trimmed by 0 bases and 3 bases, with 9 bases remaining between them.

V usage is TRBV4-2 and J usage is TRBJ2-1; the D gene is possibly TRBD2 (6 bases). Germline V CDR1 and CDR2: LGHNA, YNFKEQ. The CDR3 has 19 amino acids. Deletions cut 1 base from V and 4 bases from J, with 23 bases between. This CDR3 reads CASSQASPWVSSEYNEQFF. Written as DNA, the CDR3 is TGTGCCAGCAGCCAAGCGTCCCCTTGGGTGTCTAGCGAGTACAATGAGCAGTTCTTC.

The CDR3: CASSLAQAGVDTGELFF. CDR3 nucleotides: TGTGCCAGCAGCTTAGCGCAAGCGGGGGTTGACACCGGGGAGCTGTTTTTT. V and J are TRBV7-8 and TRBJ2-2; 8 bases match TRBD2. Germline CDR1 SGHVS, CDR2 FQNEAQ. V trimming: 0 bases; J trimming: 3 bases; junction bases outside the gene matches: 6. The CDR3 sequence is 17 residues long. The full variable domain, rest sourced from reference TRBV7-8 and TRBJ2-2, is GAGVSQSPRYKVAKRGQDVALRCDPISGHVSLFWYQQALGQGPEFLTYFQNEAQLDKSGLPSDRFFAERPEGSVSTLKIQRTQQEDSAVYLCASSLAQAGVDTGELFFGEGSRLTVL.

The chain links TRBV7-6 to TRBJ2-3; D remains unclear. V was cut by 3 bases and J by 2 bases, with 12 bases left in between. The CDR3 extends over 15 amino acids. CDR1 and CDR2 (germline): SGHVS, FNYEAQ. The chain's CDR3 is CASSLFASATDTQYF. For the CDR3, the DNA is TGTGCCAGCAGCTTGTTTGCCTCGGCCACAGATACGCAGTATTTT.

This sequence joins TRBV28 and TRBJ2-5; weak D call: TRBD2 (7 bases). This CDR3 comprises 16 residues. V lost 6 bases and J 5 bases, leaving 22 bases between the germline ends. Germline V lookup: CDR1 MDHEN, CDR2 SYDVKM. The CDR3 DNA sequence: TGTGCCAGCAGCCCTTATGCGGGGGCGGAGGTGGAGACCCAGTACTTC. It specifies CASSPYAGAEVETQYF.

This sequence joins TRBV9 and TRBJ2-3; possibly TRBD1 for D (6 bases). Trimming took off 0 bases at V and 2 bases at J, with 10 bases between the two ends. The length of the CDR3 is 15 residues. The germline CDR1 and CDR2 sequences are SGDLS and YYNGEE. The CDR3 bases are TGTGCCAGCAGCGTAGGCCAGGGGCTCACAGATACGCAGTATTTT. Translating it yields CASSVGQGLTDTQYF.

This clone was counted a few times. The J gene is TRBJ1-5, the V gene TRBV7-6; tentative D call: TRBD1 (5 bases). The CDR3 has 14 residues. The germline V gene has CDR1 SGHVS and CDR2 FNYEAQ. Trimming removed 1 base from V and 6 bases from J, with 10 bases in between. As DNA, the CDR3 is TGTGCCAGCAGCTTAGATCGGGGGACTCAGCCCCAGCATTTT. It is translated as CASSLDRGTQPQHF.

The chain links TRBV10-2 to TRBJ1-1; 8 bases are shared with TRBD1. This CDR3 spans 13 amino acids. Germline-derived CDR1 and CDR2 are WSHSY and SAAADI. The J segment lost 4 bases and the V segment lost 6 bases, leaving 4 bases of the junction unmatched. The CDR3 nucleotides read TGCGCCAGCAGGGGACAGGTAGTCACTGAAGCTTTCTTT. Protein product: CASRGQVVTEAFF.